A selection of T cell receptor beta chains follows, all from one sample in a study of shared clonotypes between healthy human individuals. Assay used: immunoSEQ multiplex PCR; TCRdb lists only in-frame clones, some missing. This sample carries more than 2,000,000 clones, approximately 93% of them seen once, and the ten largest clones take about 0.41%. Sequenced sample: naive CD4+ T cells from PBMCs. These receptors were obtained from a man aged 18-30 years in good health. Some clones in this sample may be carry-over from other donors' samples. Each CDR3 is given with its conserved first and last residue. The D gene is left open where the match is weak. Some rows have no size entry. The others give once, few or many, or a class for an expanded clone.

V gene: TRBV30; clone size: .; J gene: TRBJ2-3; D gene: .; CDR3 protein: CAWTQKGGLVGLDTQYF; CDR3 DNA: TGTGCCTGGACCCAAAAAGGGGGATTGGTGGGGTTAGATACGCAGTATTTT
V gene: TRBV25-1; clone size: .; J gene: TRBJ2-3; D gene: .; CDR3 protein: CASKSRTTTDTQYF; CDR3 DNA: TGTGCCAGCAAGTCTCGGACTACCACAGATACGCAGTATTTT
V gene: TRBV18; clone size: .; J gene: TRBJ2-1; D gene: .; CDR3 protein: CASSPRSRRQSSYNEQFF; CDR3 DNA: TGTGCCAGCTCACCTAGGTCTCGACGGCAGAGCTCCTACAATGAGCAGTTCTTC
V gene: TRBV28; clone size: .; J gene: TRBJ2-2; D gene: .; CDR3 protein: CASSLPGLSTGELFF; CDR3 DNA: TGTGCCAGCAGTTTACCGGGACTTTCCACCGGGGAGCTGTTTTTT
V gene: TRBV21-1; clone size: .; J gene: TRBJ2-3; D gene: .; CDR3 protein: CASSKTRKASVLTDTQYF; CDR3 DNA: TGTGCCAGCAGCAAGACAAGGAAGGCTAGCGTTCTCACAGATACGCAGTATTTT
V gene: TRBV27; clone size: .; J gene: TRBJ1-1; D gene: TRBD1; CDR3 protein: CASSSDREFGEAFF; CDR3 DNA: TGTGCCAGCAGCTCGGACAGGGAATTCGGTGAAGCTTTCTTT
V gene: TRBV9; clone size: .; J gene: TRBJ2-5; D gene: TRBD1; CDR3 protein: CASSVGGQVGRETQYF; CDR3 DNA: TGTGCCAGCAGCGTAGGGGGACAGGTGGGCCGAGAGACCCAGTACTTC
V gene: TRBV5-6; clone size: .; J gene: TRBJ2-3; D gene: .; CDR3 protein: CASSLDQRRSPDTQYF; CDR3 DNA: TGTGCCAGCAGCTTGGATCAAAGGAGGTCTCCAGATACGCAGTATTTT
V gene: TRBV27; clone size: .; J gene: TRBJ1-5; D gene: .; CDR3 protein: CASSFLRVPQHF; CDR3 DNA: TGTGCCAGCAGTTTTTTGCGGGTGCCCCAGCATTTT
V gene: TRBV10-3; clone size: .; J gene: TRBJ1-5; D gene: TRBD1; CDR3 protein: CAISQDRGGNQPQHF; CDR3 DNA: TGTGCCATCAGCCAGGACAGGGGCGGCAATCAGCCCCAGCATTTT
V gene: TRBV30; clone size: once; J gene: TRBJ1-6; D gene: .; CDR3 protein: CAWSVNSVSPLHF; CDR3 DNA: TGTGCCTGGAGTGTAAACTCCGTCTCACCCCTCCACTTT
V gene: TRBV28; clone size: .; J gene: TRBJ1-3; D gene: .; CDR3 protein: CASSLGPEYSGNTIYF; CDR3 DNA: TGTGCCAGCAGTTTAGGCCCGGAATACTCTGGAAACACCATATATTTT
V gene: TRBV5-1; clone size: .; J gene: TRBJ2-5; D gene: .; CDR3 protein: CASSLLGSEETQYF; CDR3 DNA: TGCGCCAGCAGCTTGTTGGGGAGCGAGGAGACCCAGTACTTC
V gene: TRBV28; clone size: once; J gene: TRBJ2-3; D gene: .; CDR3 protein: CASMGGGLSRTQYF; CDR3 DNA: TGTGCCAGCATGGGTGGAGGGCTAAGTAGAACGCAGTATTTT
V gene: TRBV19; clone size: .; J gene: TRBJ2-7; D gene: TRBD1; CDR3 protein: CASSGIQGGSYEQYF; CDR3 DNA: TGTGCCAGTAGTGGGATACAGGGGGGATCCTACGAGCAGTACTTC
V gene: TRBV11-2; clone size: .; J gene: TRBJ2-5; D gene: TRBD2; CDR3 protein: CASSLQVGGSVGETQYF; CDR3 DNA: TGTGCCAGCAGCTTGCAAGTTGGCGGGAGCGTCGGGGAGACCCAGTACTTC
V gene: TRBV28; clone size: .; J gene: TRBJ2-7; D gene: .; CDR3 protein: CAIQGPIVYEQYF; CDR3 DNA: TGTGCCATCCAAGGACCGATCGTCTACGAGCAGTACTTC
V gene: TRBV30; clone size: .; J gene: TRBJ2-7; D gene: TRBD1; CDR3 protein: CAWSGGTGSYEQYF; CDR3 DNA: TGTGCCTGGAGTGGGGGGACAGGGAGCTACGAGCAGTACTTC
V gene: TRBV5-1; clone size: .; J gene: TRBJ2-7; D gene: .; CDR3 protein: CASSPLSEQYF; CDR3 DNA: TGCGCCAGCAGCCCTCTGAGCGAGCAGTACTTC
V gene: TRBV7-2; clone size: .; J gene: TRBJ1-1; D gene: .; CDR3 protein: CASSTSLNTEAFF; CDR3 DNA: TGTGCCAGCAGCACCAGTCTGAACACTGAAGCTTTCTTT
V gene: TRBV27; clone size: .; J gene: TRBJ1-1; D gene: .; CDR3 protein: CASSLSLWAGTEAFF; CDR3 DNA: TGTGCCAGCAGTTTATCTTTGTGGGCAGGTACTGAAGCTTTCTTT
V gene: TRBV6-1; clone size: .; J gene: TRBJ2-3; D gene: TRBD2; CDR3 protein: CASSEWTSGRMDTQYF; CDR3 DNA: TGTGCCAGCAGTGAATGGACTAGCGGGAGAATGGATACGCAGTATTTT
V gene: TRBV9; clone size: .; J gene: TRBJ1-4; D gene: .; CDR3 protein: CASSVGQSMLDEKLFF; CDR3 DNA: TGTGCCAGCAGCGTAGGGCAGTCGATGCTGGATGAAAAACTGTTTTTT
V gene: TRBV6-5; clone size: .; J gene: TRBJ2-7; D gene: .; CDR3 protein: CASRSSNEQYF; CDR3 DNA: TGTGCCAGCCGCTCATCGAACGAGCAGTACTTC
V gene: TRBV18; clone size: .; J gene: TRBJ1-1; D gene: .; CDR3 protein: CASSPLGGDTEAFF; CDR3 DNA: TGTGCCAGCTCACCACTGGGGGGGGACACTGAAGCTTTCTTT
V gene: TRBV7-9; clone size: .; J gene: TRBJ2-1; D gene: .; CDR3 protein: CASSLFGEQFF; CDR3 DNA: TGTGCCAGCAGCTTATTTGGTGAGCAGTTCTTC
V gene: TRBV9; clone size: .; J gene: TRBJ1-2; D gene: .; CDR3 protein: CASSARDEATGYTF; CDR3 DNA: TGTGCCAGCAGCGCCCGGGACGAAGCCACCGGCTACACCTTC
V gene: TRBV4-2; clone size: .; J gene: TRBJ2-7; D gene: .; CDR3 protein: CASSQGGAGAYEQYF; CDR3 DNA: TGTGCCAGCAGCCAAGGAGGAGCAGGAGCCTACGAGCAGTACTTC
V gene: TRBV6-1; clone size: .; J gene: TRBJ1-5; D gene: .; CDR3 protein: CASSAIVGAGQPQHF; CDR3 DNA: TGTGCCAGCAGTGCTATAGTGGGGGCGGGACAGCCCCAGCATTTT
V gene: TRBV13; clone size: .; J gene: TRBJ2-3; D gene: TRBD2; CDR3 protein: CASSSGLAGGRPQYF; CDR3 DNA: TGTGCCAGCAGCTCGGGACTAGCGGGAGGGCGGCCGCAGTATTTT
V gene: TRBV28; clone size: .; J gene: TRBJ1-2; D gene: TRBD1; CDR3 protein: CASSGVGQGYGYTF; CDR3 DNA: TGTGCCAGCAGTGGAGTTGGACAGGGCTATGGCTACACCTTC
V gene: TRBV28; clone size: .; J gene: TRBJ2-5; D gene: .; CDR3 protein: CASLSSGETQYF; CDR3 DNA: TGTGCCAGTCTCTCTTCGGGAGAGACCCAGTACTTC
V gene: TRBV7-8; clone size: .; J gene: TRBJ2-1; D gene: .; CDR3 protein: CASSSPRGGVYNEQFF; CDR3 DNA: TGTGCCAGCAGCTCTCCCAGAGGCGGAGTTTACAATGAGCAGTTCTTC
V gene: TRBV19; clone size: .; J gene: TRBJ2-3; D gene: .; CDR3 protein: CASGPSTDTQYF; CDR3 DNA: TGTGCCAGTGGTCCTTCCACAGATACGCAGTATTTT
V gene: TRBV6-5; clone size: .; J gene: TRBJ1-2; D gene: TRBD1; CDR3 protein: CASSYRGTGAYGYTF; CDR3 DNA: TGTGCCAGCAGTTACCGGGGGACAGGGGCTTATGGCTACACCTTC
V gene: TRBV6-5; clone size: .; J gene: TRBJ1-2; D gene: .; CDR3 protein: CASSFSGQPKAGTF; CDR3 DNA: TGTGCCAGCAGTTTTAGCGGACAGCCCAAGGCTGGCACCTTC
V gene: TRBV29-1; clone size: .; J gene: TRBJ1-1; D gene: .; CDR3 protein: CSVAGQPNTEAFF; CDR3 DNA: TGCAGCGTTGCGGGACAACCGAACACTGAAGCTTTCTTT
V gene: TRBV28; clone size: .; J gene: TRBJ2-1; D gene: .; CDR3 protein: CASSSSGNEQFF; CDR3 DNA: TGTGCCAGCAGTTCCTCCGGCAATGAGCAGTTCTTC
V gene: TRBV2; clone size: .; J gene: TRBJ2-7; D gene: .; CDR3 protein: CASSERPGENYYEQYF; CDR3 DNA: TGTGCCAGCAGTGAAAGGCCGGGAGAGAATTACTACGAGCAGTACTTC
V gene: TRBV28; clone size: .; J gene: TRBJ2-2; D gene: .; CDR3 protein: CASSFGSPNTGELFF; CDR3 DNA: TGTGCCAGCAGTTTTGGCAGCCCGAACACCGGGGAGCTGTTTTTT
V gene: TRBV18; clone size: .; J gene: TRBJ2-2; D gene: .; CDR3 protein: CASSPFRNPSSNTGELFF; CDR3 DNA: TGTGCCAGCTCACCGTTCCGGAACCCCTCCTCGAACACCGGGGAGCTGTTTTTT
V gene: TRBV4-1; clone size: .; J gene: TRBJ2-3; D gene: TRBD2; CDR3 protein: CASSPSGLAGGSFPLGDTQYF; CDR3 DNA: TGCGCCAGCAGCCCGTCGGGACTAGCGGGAGGGTCCTTCCCATTGGGCGATACGCAGTATTTT
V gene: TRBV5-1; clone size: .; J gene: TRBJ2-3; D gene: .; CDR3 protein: CASSSDHTDTQYF; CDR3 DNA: TGCGCCAGCAGTTCTGACCACACAGATACGCAGTATTTT
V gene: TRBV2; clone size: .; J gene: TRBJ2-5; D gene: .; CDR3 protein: CASSVLEETQYF; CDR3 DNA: TGTGCCAGCAGCGTCCTTGAAGAGACCCAGTACTTC
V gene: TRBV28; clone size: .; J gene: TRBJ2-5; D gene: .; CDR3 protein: CASSRPGFEVETQYF; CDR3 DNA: TGTGCCAGCAGCCGCCCTGGTTTCGAGGTAGAGACCCAGTACTTC
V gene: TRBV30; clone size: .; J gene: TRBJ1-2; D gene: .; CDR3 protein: CAWSVVGYGYTF; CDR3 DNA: TGTGCCTGGAGTGTTGTGGGCTATGGCTACACCTTC
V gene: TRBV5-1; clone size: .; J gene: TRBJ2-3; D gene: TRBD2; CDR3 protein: CASSLVLAGGADTQYF; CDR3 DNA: TGCGCCAGCAGCTTGGTTCTAGCGGGAGGAGCAGATACGCAGTATTTT
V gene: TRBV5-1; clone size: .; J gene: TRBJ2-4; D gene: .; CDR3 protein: CASSLDRADSIQYF; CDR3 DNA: TGCGCCAGCAGCTTGGACAGGGCCGATAGCATTCAGTACTTC
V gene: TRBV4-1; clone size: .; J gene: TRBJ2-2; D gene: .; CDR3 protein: CASSRPQGRVTGELFF; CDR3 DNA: TGCGCCAGCAGCCGACCACAGGGTCGGGTCACCGGGGAGCTGTTTTTT
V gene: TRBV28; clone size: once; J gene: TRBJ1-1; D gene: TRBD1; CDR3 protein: CASIKGQGDSRAFF; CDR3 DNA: TGTGCCAGTATAAAGGGACAGGGGGATAGCAGGGCTTTCTTT
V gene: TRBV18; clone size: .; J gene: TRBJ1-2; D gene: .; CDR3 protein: CASSPQGRTSYGYTF; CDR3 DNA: TGTGCCAGCTCACCACAAGGACGGACTAGCTATGGCTACACCTTC
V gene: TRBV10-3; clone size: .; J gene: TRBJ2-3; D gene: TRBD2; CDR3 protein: CAISLSGGGTDTQYF; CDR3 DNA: TGTGCCATCAGTCTTTCGGGGGGGGGCACAGATACGCAGTATTTT
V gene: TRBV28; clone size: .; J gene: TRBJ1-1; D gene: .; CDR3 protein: CASSPLLTEAFF; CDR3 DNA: TGTGCCAGCAGTCCCCTTCTGACTGAAGCTTTCTTT
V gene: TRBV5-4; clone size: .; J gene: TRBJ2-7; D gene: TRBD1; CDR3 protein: CASSLGSGQSSYEQYF; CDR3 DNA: TGTGCCAGCAGCTTGGGATCGGGACAGAGCTCCTACGAGCAGTACTTC
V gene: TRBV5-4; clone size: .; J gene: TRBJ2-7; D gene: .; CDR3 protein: CASSPEQGRGSYEQYF; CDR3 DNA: TGTGCCAGCAGCCCGGAGCAGGGACGGGGATCCTACGAGCAGTACTTC
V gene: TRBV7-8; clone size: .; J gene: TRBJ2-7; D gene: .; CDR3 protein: CASSLASQRSYEQYF; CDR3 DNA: TGTGCCAGCAGCTTAGCCAGCCAGCGGTCCTACGAGCAGTACTTC
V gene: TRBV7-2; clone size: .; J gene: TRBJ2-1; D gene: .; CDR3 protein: CASSPGPTLGNEQFF; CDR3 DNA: TGTGCCAGCAGCCCAGGACCCACCCTTGGGAATGAGCAGTTCTTC